What follows describes a single TCR beta chain. Its antigen is not identified. Germline CDR1 SGHAT, CDR2 FQNNGV. The CDR3 consists of 17 residues. V shed 5 bases and J 10 bases; nucleotides not matched to a gene: 20. It was one heparinised blood draw, averaging approximately 100 mL, that each donor gave. Of the isolated RNA, all was reverse transcribed, and so the sequenced material was expressed TCRB transcripts. Repertoires were generated with immunoSEQ multiplex PCR, while TCRdb's copy carries only in-frame clones and drops some. This sample yields under 400,000 clones, of which roughly 13% are seen a single time; roughly 0.0097% belongs to the top ten. This sample is part of a study of beta chain features in type 1 diabetes. Study-level points and caveats: Shorter TCRB CDR3s, moderately but significantly so, were found in Type 1 diabetes patients in all four CD4+ subsets.

The sequence derives from a woman under 30 with type 1 diabetes. Input material: naive CD4+ T cells from blood. This rearrangement joins TRBV11-2 to TRBJ2-3; 8 nucleotides match TRBD2. The CDR3 DNA sequence: TGTGCCAGCAGCAGAGATGGCGGGGGGTCCGGCGGGGATTCGCAGTATTTT. Its protein is CASSRDGGGSGGDSQYF. The full variable domain, rest sourced from reference TRBV11-2 and TRBJ2-3, is EAGVAQSPRYKIIEKRQSVAFWCNPISGHATLYWYQQILGQGPKLLIQFQNNGVVDDSQLPKDRFSAERLKGVDSTLKIQPAKLEDSAVYLCASSRDGGGSGGDSQYFGPGTRLTVL.